This TCR beta chain derives from a study of response to subunit inactivated influenza vaccine. TCRdb passed the RT-PCR reads through MiXCR, listing each CDR3 protein once. Here the sample spans roughly 710,000 distinct CDR3 sequences, around 15% being singletons. The CDR3 contains 19 residues when both ends are counted. As for this clonotype: The DNA is left out, because the CDR3 cannot be placed on it with certainty; the CDR3 is given as TCRdb lists it.

The sample in question was PBMCs from blood, obtained roughly 2 weeks before vaccination. The chain joins TRBV12-3 or TRBV12-4 to TRBJ2-1; TRBD1 is taken as the D call from the table, unchecked against the DNA. The TCR sequence derives from a man aged 45-60 years who received an inactivated influenza vaccine. This CDR3 is CASKTSGRTITSSYNEQFF.